This entry concerns a single T cell receptor beta chain. The sample is drawn from a study of blood T cell repertoires in COVID-19. Study-level background: COVID-19 samples collected from the United States, Italy and Spain covered acute and convalescent phases. In each case, the material was cDNA or gDNA derived from T cells, B-cell-depleted T cells, or PBMCs.

V was clipped by 5 bases and J by 4 bases; unmatched bases: 6. CDR1 is SEHNR and CDR2 is FQNEAQ in the germline V gene (reference sequence). This CDR3 spans 15 amino acids. In the original workflow: Amplifying reference gene primers gave estimates of nucleated cell counts. Sequenced by immunoSEQ multiplex PCR; TCRdb stores in-frame clones only, minus some. From that table come the V and J calls and clone size; the DNA was used to work out D and trimming. Of around 200,000 clones listed, 70% to 90% are singletons. The sample was peripheral blood. This chain connects TRBV7-9 to TRBJ1-2, with 11 bases fitting TRBD1. This TCR was sampled from a man between 60 and 75 years old with acute or convalescent COVID-19. This CDR3 is CASSPLGQGGYGYTF. The DNA for the CDR3 is TGTGCCAGCAGCCCTCTGGGACAGGGGGGCTATGGCTACACCTTC.